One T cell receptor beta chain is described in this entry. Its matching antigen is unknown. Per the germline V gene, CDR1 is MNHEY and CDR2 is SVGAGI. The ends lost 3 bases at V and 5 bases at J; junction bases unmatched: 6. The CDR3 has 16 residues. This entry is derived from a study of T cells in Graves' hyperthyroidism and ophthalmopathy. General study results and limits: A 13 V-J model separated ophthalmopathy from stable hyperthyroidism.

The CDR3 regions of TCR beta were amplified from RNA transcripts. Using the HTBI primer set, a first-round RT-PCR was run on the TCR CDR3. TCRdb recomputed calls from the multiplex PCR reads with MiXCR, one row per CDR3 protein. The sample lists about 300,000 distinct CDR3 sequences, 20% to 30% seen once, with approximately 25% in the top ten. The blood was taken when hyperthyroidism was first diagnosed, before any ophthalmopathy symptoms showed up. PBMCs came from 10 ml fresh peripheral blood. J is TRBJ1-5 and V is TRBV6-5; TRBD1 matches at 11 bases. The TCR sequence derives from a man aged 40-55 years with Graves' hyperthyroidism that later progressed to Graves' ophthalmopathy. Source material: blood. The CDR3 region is CASSYTWTGGDQPQHF. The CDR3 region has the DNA TGTGCCAGCAGTTATACTTGGACAGGGGGCGATCAGCCCCAGCATTTT.